This T cell receptor beta chain derives from a study of blood T cell repertoires in COVID-19. Data came from immunoSEQ multiplex PCR; TCRdb stores just in-frame clones and leaves some out. The data contain 300,000 or so clones, approximately 82% of them singletons. The V gene's germline CDR1 is SQVTM and CDR2 ANQGSEA. V lost 5 bases, J lost 2 bases, and 12 bases lay in between. The CDR3 sequence is 13 residues long. Sequenced sample: peripheral blood. The chain carries TRBV29-1 and TRBJ2-5; tentatively, D is TRBD2 (6 bases). The TCR sequence derives from a woman between 45 and 60 years old with acute or convalescent COVID-19. This CDR3 is CSVSPLAQETQYF. The CDR3 DNA follows: TGCAGCGTTTCCCCCCTAGCGCAAGAGACCCAGTACTTC. Supplemented by reference TRBV29-1 and TRBJ2-5, the full variable domain reads SAVISQKPSRDICQRGTSLTIQCQVDSQVTMMFWYRQQPGQSLTLIATANQGSEATYESGFVIDKFPISRPNLTFSTLTVSNMSPEDSSIYLCSVSPLAQETQYFGPGTRLLVL.